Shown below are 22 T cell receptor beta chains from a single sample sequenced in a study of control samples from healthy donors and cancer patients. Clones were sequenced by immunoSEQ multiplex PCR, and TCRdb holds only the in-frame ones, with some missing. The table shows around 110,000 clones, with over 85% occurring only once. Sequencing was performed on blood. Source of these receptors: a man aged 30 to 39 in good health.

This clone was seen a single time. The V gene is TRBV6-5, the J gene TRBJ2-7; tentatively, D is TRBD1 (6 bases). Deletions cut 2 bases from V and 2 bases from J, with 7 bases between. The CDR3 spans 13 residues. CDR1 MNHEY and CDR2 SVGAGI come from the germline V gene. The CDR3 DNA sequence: TGTGCCAGCAGTTACAACAGGGCCTACGAGCAGTACTTC. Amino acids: CASSYNRAYEQYF.

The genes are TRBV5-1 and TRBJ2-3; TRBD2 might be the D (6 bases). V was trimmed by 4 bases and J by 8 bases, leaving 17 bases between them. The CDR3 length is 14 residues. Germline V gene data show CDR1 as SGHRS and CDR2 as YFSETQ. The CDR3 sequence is CASSPLLAKGTQYF. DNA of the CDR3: TGCGCCAGCAGCCCGCTGCTAGCGAAGGGTACGCAGTATTTT.

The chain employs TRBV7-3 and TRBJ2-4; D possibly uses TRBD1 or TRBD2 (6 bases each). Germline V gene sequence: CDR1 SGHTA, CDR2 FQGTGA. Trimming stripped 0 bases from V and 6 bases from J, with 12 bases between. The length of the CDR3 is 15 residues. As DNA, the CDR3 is TGTGCCAGCAGCTTAACGGCAGGGGACTTAAACATTCAGTACTTC. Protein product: CASSLTAGDLNIQYF.

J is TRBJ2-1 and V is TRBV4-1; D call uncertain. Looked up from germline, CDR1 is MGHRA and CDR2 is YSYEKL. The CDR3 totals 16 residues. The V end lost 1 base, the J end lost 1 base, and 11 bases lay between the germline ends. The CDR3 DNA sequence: TGCGCCAGCAGCCAAGTAGACCTGGTATCCTACAATGAGCAGTTCTTC. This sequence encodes CASSQVDLVSYNEQFF.

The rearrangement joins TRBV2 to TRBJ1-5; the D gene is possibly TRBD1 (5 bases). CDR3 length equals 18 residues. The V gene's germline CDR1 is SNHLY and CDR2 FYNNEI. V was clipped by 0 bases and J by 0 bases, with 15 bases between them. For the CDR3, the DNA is TGTGCCAGCAGTGAAGCGACAGTCGGGAGATATAGCAATCAGCCCCAGCATTTT. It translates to CASSEATVGRYSNQPQHF.

CDR3 in amino acids: CSVEDPGRNYGYTF. The CDR3 DNA follows: TGCAGCGTTGAGGACCCGGGACGAAACTATGGCTACACCTTC. V usage is TRBV29-1 and J usage is TRBJ1-2; D is perhaps TRBD1 (5 bases). Germline CDR1 and CDR2: SQVTM and ANQGSEA. V was shortened by 3 bases and J by 2 bases, with 13 bases between the two germline ends. The CDR3 spans 14 residues. Supplemented by reference TRBV29-1 and TRBJ1-2, the full variable domain reads SAVISQKPSRDICQRGTSLTIQCQVDSQVTMMFWYRQQPGQSLTLIATANQGSEATYESGFVIDKFPISRPNLTFSTLTVSNMSPEDSSIYLCSVEDPGRNYGYTFGSGTRLTVV.

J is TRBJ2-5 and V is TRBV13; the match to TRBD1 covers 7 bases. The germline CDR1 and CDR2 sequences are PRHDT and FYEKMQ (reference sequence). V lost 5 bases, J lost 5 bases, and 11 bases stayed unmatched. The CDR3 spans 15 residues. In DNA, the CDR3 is TGTGCCAGCAGCCCGCAATTGGACAGGTTGGAGACCCAGTACTTC. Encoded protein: CASSPQLDRLETQYF.

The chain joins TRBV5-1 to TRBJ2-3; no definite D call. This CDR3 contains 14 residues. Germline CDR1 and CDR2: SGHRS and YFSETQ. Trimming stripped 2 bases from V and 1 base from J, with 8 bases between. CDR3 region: CASSFGVRTDTQYF. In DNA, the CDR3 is TGCGCCAGCAGCTTTGGGGTACGCACAGATACGCAGTATTTT.

CDR3 loop: CASSVSSGGRGETQYF. The CDR3 DNA reads as TGTGCCAGCAGCGTCTCTAGCGGGGGGCGTGGGGAGACCCAGTACTTC. V and J are TRBV7-9 and TRBJ2-5, with 11 nucleotides matching TRBD2. Germline CDR1 is SEHNR and CDR2 is FQNEAQ (reference sequence). Trimming at V came to 5 bases and at J to 5 bases, leaving 10 bases not matched to a gene. The CDR3 has 16 residues.

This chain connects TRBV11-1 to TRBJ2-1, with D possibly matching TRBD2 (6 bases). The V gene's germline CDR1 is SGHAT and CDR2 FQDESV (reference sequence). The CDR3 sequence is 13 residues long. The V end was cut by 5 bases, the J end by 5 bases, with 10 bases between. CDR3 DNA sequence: TGTGCCAGCAGCGGGGGGAACAACAATGAGCAGTTCTTC. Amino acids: CASSGGNNNEQFF.

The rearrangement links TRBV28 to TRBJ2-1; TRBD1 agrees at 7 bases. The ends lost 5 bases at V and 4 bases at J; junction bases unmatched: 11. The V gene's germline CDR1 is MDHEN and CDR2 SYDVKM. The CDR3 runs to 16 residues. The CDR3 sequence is CASSTTGTALYNEQFF. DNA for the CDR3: TGTGCCAGCAGTACCACCGGGACAGCTCTATACAATGAGCAGTTCTTC.

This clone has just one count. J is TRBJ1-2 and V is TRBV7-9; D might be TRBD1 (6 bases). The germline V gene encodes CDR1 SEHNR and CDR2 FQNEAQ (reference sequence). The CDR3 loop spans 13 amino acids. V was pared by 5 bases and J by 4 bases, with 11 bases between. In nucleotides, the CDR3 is TGTGCCAGCAGCCCCGGACAGACCTATGGCTACACCTTC. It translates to CASSPGQTYGYTF.

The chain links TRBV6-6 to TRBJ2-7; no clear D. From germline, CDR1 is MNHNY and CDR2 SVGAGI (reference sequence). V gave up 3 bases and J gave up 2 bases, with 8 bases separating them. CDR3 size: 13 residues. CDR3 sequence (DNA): TGTGCCAGCAGTTATGTAGAGGCCTACGAGCAGTACTTC. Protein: CASSYVEAYEQYF.

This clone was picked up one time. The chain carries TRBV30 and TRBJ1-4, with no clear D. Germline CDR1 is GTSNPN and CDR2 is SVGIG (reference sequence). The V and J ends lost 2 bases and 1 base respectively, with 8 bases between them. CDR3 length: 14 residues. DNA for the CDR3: TGTGCCTGGAGTCCACTGGAAACTAATGAAAAACTGTTTTTT. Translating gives CAWSPLETNEKLFF.

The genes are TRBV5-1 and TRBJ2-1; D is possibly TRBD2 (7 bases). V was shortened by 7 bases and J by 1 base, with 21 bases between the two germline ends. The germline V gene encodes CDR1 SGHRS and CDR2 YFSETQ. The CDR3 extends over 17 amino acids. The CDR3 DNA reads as TGCGCCAGCTCCTATTTTAAGGGGGGAGGGTCCTACAATGAGCAGTTCTTC. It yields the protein CASSYFKGGGSYNEQFF.

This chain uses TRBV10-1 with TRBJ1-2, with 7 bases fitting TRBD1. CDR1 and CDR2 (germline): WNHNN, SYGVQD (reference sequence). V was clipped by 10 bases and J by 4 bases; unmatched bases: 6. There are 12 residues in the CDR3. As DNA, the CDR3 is TGCGCCACCGAACAGGGGCTCTATGGCTACACCTTC. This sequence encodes CATEQGLYGYTF.

CDR3 nucleotide sequence: TGCAGTGCTAGTCCCCCAGGGCGGAACACCGGGGAGCTGTTTTTT. Protein: CSASPPGRNTGELFF. This chain uses TRBV20-1 with TRBJ2-2, with D perhaps TRBD1 (5 bases). With 3 bases removed from V and 1 base from J, the gap between germline ends came to 12 bases. Per germline, CDR1 DFQATT and CDR2 SNEGSKA (reference sequence). The CDR3 totals 15 residues.

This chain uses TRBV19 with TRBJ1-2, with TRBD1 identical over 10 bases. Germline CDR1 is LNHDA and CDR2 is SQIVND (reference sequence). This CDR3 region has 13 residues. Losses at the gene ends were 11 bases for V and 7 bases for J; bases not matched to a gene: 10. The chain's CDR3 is CASETGGSLGYTF. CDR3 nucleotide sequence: TGTGCCTCCGAGACAGGGGGCAGTCTTGGCTACACCTTC.

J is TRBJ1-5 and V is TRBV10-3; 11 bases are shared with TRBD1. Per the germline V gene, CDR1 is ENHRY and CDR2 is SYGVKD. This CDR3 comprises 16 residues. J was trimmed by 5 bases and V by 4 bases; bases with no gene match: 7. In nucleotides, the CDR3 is TGTGCCATCAGTGGGGGGGCGGACAGGGGGCATCAGCCCCAGCATTTT. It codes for CAISGGADRGHQPQHF.

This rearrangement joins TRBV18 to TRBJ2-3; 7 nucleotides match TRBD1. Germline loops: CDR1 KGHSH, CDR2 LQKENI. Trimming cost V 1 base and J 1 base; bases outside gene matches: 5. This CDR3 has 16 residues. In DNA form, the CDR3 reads TGTGCCAGCTCACCACGACAGGGCAGGGGCACAGATACGCAGTATTTT. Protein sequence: CASSPRQGRGTDTQYF.

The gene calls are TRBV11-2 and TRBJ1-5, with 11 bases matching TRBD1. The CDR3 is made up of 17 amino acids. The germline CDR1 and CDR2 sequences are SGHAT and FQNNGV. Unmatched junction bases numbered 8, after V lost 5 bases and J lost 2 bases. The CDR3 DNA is TGTGCCAGCAGCCCCGGGACAGGGGGTATCGGCAATCAGCCCCAGCATTTT. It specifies CASSPGTGGIGNQPQHF.

Here the CDR3 DNA reads TGTGCCAGCAGCTCGACTAGCGGGGGTACAGATACGCAGTATTTT. As protein: CASSSTSGGTDTQYF. The V gene is TRBV27, the J gene TRBJ2-3; 12 nucleotides agree with TRBD2. The CDR3 is made up of 15 amino acids. J lost 3 bases, V lost 6 bases, and 4 bases had no gene match. Germline V gives CDR1 MNHEY, CDR2 SMNVEV (reference sequence).